What follows is one T cell receptor (beta chain) and its context. The data derive from a study of T cell repertoires in cytomegalovirus infection. As for the study in general: From public TCR beta signatures came an indication of both CMV infection and matching HLA type.

V was clipped by 4 bases and J by 1 base; unmatched bases: 4. The CDR3 sequence is 14 residues long. Germline V CDR1 and CDR2: SGHRS, YFSETQ. TCRdb re-called the reads with MiXCR, one entry per CDR3 protein. The data contain just under 550,000 distinct CDR3 sequences, more than 25% of them singletons. The chain couples TRBV5-1 to TRBJ1-1, with 7 bases fitting TRBD1. The TCR was taken from a human donor in good health (CMV status not recorded). Some clones in this sample may be carry-over from other donors' samples. Sequencing was performed on PBMCs. The CDR3 region is CASSTGDGNTEAFF. Here the CDR3 DNA reads TGCGCCAGCAGCACAGGGGACGGGAACACTGAAGCTTTCTTT.